This T cell receptor (beta chain) was captured in a study of blood T cell repertoires in COVID-19. Across the study: Whether acute or convalescent, the COVID-19 samples came from the United States, Italy and Spain.

V was cut by 4 bases and J by 4 bases, with 10 bases left in between. Germline CDR1 is LGHDT and CDR2 is YNNKEL (reference sequence). The CDR3 sequence is 13 residues long. In the authors' workflow: Reference gene primer amplification in the assay estimated nucleated cell counts. Some clones are missing from TCRdb's copy, which holds only in-frame ones; the method was immunoSEQ multiplex PCR. The V and J calls and the clone size are those of that table, but D and trimming were determined from the DNA. This repertoire shows under 85,000 clones, 70% to 90% found once; its top ten account for roughly 5.3%.

This clonotype was sampled from a woman aged 80 or over with active or convalescent COVID-19. The chain carries TRBV3-1 (or the pseudogene TRBV3-2) and TRBJ1-2; unclear D gene. Specimen: peripheral blood. CDR3 amino acids: CASSPGGLYGYTF. The CDR3 coding sequence is TGTGCCAGCAGCCCCGGAGGACTCTATGGCTACACCTTC.